Listed here are 28 T cell receptor beta chains from one sample, sequenced in a study of CD8 T cells in ankylosing spondylitis. MiXCR was run by TCRdb on the 5' RACE reads, yielding one entry per CDR3 protein. The sample holds about 240,000 distinct CDR3 sequences, around a tenth seen once. The sample consisted of blood, either unsorted or a sorted T cell fraction (not recorded which). All receptors derive from a male donor with ankylosing spondylitis or in good health (not recorded which).

This clonotype appeared a few times. The V gene is TRBV12-3 or TRBV12-4, the J gene TRBJ2-5; D gene ambiguous. Trimming removed 2 bases from V and 0 bases from J, with 1 base in between. The CDR3 runs 12 residues. The CDR3 spells CASSLYQETQYF. CDR3 nucleotide sequence: TGTGCCAGCAGTTTATACCAAGAGACCCAGTACTTC.

The table lists this clonotype with many counts. CDR3 sequence: CASSVAWGSGELFF. The DNA of the CDR3 is TGTGCCAGCAGCGTTGCTTGGGGATCCGGGGAGCTGTTTTTT. The chain is built from TRBV9 and TRBJ2-2; D uncertain. Trimming stripped 2 bases from V and 6 bases from J, with 11 bases between. Germline V gives CDR1 SGDLS, CDR2 YYNGEE. The CDR3 runs to 14 residues.

This clonotype has a count of ten or more. The chain links TRBV5-1 to TRBJ2-3; 7 bases are a match to TRBD1. CDR3 length: 16 residues. V gave up 4 bases and J gave up 6 bases; unmatched junction bases: 14. CDR1 and CDR2 (germline): SGHRS, YFSETQ. The CDR3 nucleotides read TGCGCCAGCAGCCCGCGATACAGGGGTGTCGCGGATACGCAGTATTTT. Translated, it gives CASSPRYRGVADTQYF. The full variable domain, its missing parts supplied by reference TRBV5-1 and TRBJ2-3, is KAGVTQTPRYLIKTRGQQVTLSCSPISGHRSVSWYQQTPGQGLQFLFEYFSETQRNKGNFPGRFSGRQFSNSRSEMNVSTLELGDSALYLCASSPRYRGVADTQYFGPGTRLTVL.

This rearrangement joins TRBV7-9 to TRBJ1-5; D call uncertain. Looked up from germline, CDR1 is SEHNR and CDR2 is FQNEAQ (reference sequence). CDR3 length: 12 residues. V dropped 3 bases and J dropped 6 bases, with 6 bases sitting between them. This chain's CDR3 is CASSLGIQPQHF. CDR3 sequence (DNA): TGTGCCAGCAGCTTGGGAATTCAGCCCCAGCATTTT.

This clonotype was observed at least ten times. V usage is TRBV20-1 and J usage is TRBJ1-4; a possible D gene is TRBD1 (6 bases). The V gene lost 0 bases and the J gene lost 12 bases, with 17 bases spanning the gap. The CDR3 spans 14 residues. CDR1 DFQATT and CDR2 SNEGSKA come from the germline V gene (reference sequence). CDR3 amino acids: CSARDLGTTRELFF. CDR3 bases: TGCAGTGCTAGAGATCTCGGGACAACCCGGGAACTGTTTTTT.

This clonotype was seen many times. This chain's CDR3 is CASSEIEYEQYF. DNA of the CDR3: TGCGCCAGCAGTGAGATAGAGTACGAGCAGTACTTC. This rearrangement joins TRBV10-2 to TRBJ2-7; D remains unclear. V lost 2 bases to trimming and J lost 4 bases, with 6 bases between them. Per germline, CDR1 WSHSY and CDR2 SAAADI. The CDR3 is 12 residues long.

The chain combines TRBV6-1 with TRBJ2-1; 7 bases match TRBD1. Losses at the gene ends were 5 bases for V and 6 bases for J; bases not matched to a gene: 7. The CDR3 totals 14 residues. The germline V gene has CDR1 MNHNS and CDR2 SASEGT. DNA of the CDR3: TGTGCCAGCAGTAGGACAGGTCAGGGCAATGAGCAGTTCTTC. Protein product: CASSRTGQGNEQFF.

This clonotype appeared many times. The chain uses TRBV9 and TRBJ2-3; 9 bases fit TRBD1. Germline V gene lookup returns CDR1 SGDLS and CDR2 YYNGEE. The V segment lost 1 base and the J segment 4 bases; nucleotides outside the gene matches: 4. The CDR3 has 15 amino acids. The CDR3 loop reads CASSVTGGRADTQYF. DNA for the CDR3: TGTGCCAGCAGCGTAACAGGGGGCCGCGCAGATACGCAGTATTTT.

This clonotype was recorded many times. The chain combines TRBV5-6 with TRBJ1-2; no firm D call. The CDR3 extends over 12 amino acids. CDR1 and CDR2 from the germline V gene are SGHDT and YYEEEE. V dropped 0 bases and J dropped 4 bases, with 4 bases sitting between them. CDR3 region: CASSLDGYGYTF. The DNA of the CDR3 is TGTGCCAGCAGCTTGGATGGCTATGGCTACACCTTC.

This clonotype was picked up many times. The chain employs TRBV6-1 and TRBJ2-3, with D uncertain. The germline V gene encodes CDR1 MNHNS and CDR2 SASEGT. The CDR3 consists of 15 residues. With 0 bases removed from V and 2 bases from J, the gap between germline ends came to 9 bases. CDR3 protein: CASSEALTNTDTQYF. Written as DNA, the CDR3 is TGTGCCAGCAGTGAAGCGCTGACCAACACAGATACGCAGTATTTT.

This clonotype was seen at least ten times. The J gene is TRBJ2-3, the V gene TRBV7-3; D not resolved. The CDR3 is 15 residues long. V lost 3 bases and J 1 base, leaving 11 bases between the germline ends. Germline CDR1 and CDR2: SGHTA and FQGTGA. CDR3 amino acids: CASSFGPSGTDTQYF. In nucleotides, the CDR3 is TGTGCCAGCAGCTTCGGCCCCTCAGGCACAGATACGCAGTATTTT.

The chain recombines TRBV12-5 with TRBJ1-1; D is ambiguous. Germline CDR1 LGHNT, CDR2 FRNRAP. V was trimmed by 7 bases and J by 5 bases, leaving 11 bases between them. The CDR3 totals 12 residues. The DNA for the CDR3 is TGTGCTAGTGCCCCCGACGGGACTGAAGCTTTCTTT. This sequence encodes CASAPDGTEAFF.

This clonotype has ten or more counts. The V gene is TRBV19, the J gene TRBJ2-1; 10 bases fit TRBD2. V lost 3 bases and J lost 9; bases outside the gene matches: 2. The CDR3 has 13 amino acids. CDR1 is LNHDA and CDR2 is SQIVND in the germline V gene (reference sequence). The CDR3 here is CASSIASGSEQFF. CDR3 coding DNA: TGTGCCAGTAGTATCGCTAGCGGGAGTGAGCAGTTCTTC. Full variable domain (missing parts from reference TRBV19 and TRBJ2-1): DGGITQSPKYLFRKEGQNVTLSCEQNLNHDAMYWYRQDPGQGLRLIYYSQIVNDFQKGDIAEGYSVSREKKESFPLTVTSAQKNPTAFYLCASSIASGSEQFFGPGTRLTVL.

This clonotype turned up a few times. The chain has TRBV7-3 and TRBJ2-2; 8 positions match TRBD2. From germline, CDR1 is SGHTA and CDR2 FQGTGA. This CDR3 is 17 amino acids long. After removal of 5 bases from V and 5 bases from J, the junction contained 13 bases not matched to a gene. The CDR3 sequence: CASSPTGTSLHTGELFF. The CDR3 DNA is TGTGCCAGCAGCCCTACCGGGACTAGTCTCCATACCGGGGAGCTGTTTTTT.

This clonotype occurred many times. V is TRBV5-1 and J is TRBJ2-2; D may correspond to TRBD1 or TRBD2 (5 bases each). The CDR3 runs to 16 residues. The germline gives CDR1 SGHRS, CDR2 YFSETQ. The V and J ends lost 3 bases and 2 bases respectively, with 14 bases between them. CDR3 nucleotides: TGCGCCAGCAGCTCCGGGGACCGCCGTAACACCGGGGAGCTGTTTTTT. This gives the protein CASSSGDRRNTGELFF.

This clonotype was detected only a few times. The J gene is TRBJ2-3, the V gene TRBV7-8; TRBD2 is a possible D gene (5 bases). The CDR3 is 17 amino acids. Germline lookup yields CDR1 SGHVS and CDR2 FQNEAQ. V shed 5 bases and J shed 5 bases, with 23 bases lying between them. CDR3 nucleotides: TGTGCCAGCAGCACTCCAAGGGTGGAGGTCGGGCAAGATACGCAGTATTTT. Translated: CASSTPRVEVGQDTQYF.

This clonotype was seen more than once but under ten times. The chain combines TRBV12-3 or TRBV12-4 with TRBJ2-1, with TRBD2 matching over 12 bases. This CDR3 contains 17 residues. V trimming: 5 bases; J trimming: 2 bases; junction bases outside the gene matches: 7. The CDR3 DNA is TGTGCCAGCAGTGGTGCTAGCGGGGGGGGGGCCTACAATGAGCAGTTCTTC. It codes for CASSGASGGGAYNEQFF.

This clonotype was seen repeatedly, ten times or more. The chain has TRBV5-7 and TRBJ1-4; the D gene is possibly TRBD1 (6 bases). TRBV5-7 is classed as an ORF, of uncertain function. The CDR3 runs 15 residues. Trimming shortened V by 5 bases and J by 6 bases, and 17 bases separated the two germline ends. CDR3 DNA: TGTGCCAGCAGTTCACAGGGCTCGCGATATGAAAAACTGTTTTTT. The encoded protein is CASSSQGSRYEKLFF.

The chain is built from TRBV7-2 and TRBJ2-3, with 9 positions matching TRBD2. CDR1 and CDR2 (germline): SGHTA, FQGNSA. This CDR3 is built from 15 residues. V dropped 1 base and J dropped 4; count of bases not matched to a gene: 3. The CDR3 protein is CASSLGGRGADTQYF. In DNA, the CDR3 is TGTGCCAGCAGCTTAGGCGGGAGGGGGGCAGATACGCAGTATTTT.

This clonotype was counted at least ten times. At one end, the junction sequence differs from germline, possibly due to a read error. This chain links TRBV5-1 with TRBJ2-1, with 8 bases identical to TRBD1. Germline lookup yields CDR1 SGHRS and CDR2 YFSETQ. The CDR3 covers 15 residues. CDR3 loop: CASSLRQGSDSAWGF. The CDR3, as DNA: TGCGCCAGCAGCTTGCGACAGGGGTCCGATTCCGCTTGGGGTTTC.

This clonotype was seen a few times. This rearrangement joins TRBV12-3 or TRBV12-4 to TRBJ2-1; D unclear. Trimming pared 4 bases from V and 1 base from J, leaving 11 bases between. The CDR3 sequence is 15 residues long. The CDR3 sequence is CASSSKLNSYNEQFF. The CDR3 bases are TGTGCCAGCAGTTCAAAGTTAAATTCCTACAATGAGCAGTTCTTC.

This clonotype has ten or more counts. This chain connects TRBV12-3 or TRBV12-4 to TRBJ1-2, with 9 nucleotides matching TRBD1. The J segment lost 8 bases and the V segment lost 6 bases, leaving 13 bases of the junction unmatched. This CDR3 region has 15 residues. Here the CDR3 reads CASRTGTGPSGGYTF. CDR3 nucleotides: TGTGCCAGCAGGACCGGGACAGGGCCCAGTGGGGGCTACACCTTC.

In its sample, this clonotype was seen many times. The chain uses TRBV12-3 or TRBV12-4 and TRBJ2-1, with 7 positions matching TRBD2. CDR3 length: 15 residues. After removal of 3 bases from V and 9 bases from J, the junction contained 11 bases not matched to a gene. CDR3 loop: CASSFPRGKLGEQFF. DNA for the CDR3: TGTGCCAGCAGTTTTCCGCGGGGGAAATTAGGTGAGCAGTTCTTC.

This clonotype was seen at least ten times. The chain has TRBV9 and TRBJ2-5; 9 nucleotides line up with TRBD1. This CDR3 comprises 18 residues. The V gene's germline CDR1 is SGDLS and CDR2 YYNGEE. After removal of 3 bases from V and 5 bases from J, the junction contained 17 bases not matched to a gene. CDR3 DNA sequence: TGTGCCAGCAGCGCGAATTTACCGGGACAGGGATTTCGGGAGACCCAGTACTTC. It codes for CASSANLPGQGFRETQYF.

In its sample, this clonotype was seen a few times. The chain joins TRBV7-2 to TRBJ2-7; D call uncertain. V gave up 8 bases and J gave up 0 bases, with 14 bases separating them. The CDR3 has 14 amino acids. Germline assignment: CDR1 SGHTA and CDR2 FQGNSA. CDR3 sequence (DNA): TGTGCCAGCCGCCTGGTTGGTTTCTCCTACGAGCAGTACTTC. Translating it yields CASRLVGFSYEQYF.

This clonotype was recorded many times. The V call is TRBV29-1, the J call TRBJ2-3; D possibly corresponds to TRBD1 (6 bases). V lost 5 bases and J 5 bases, leaving 11 bases between the germline ends. This CDR3 has 12 amino acids. Germline assignment: CDR1 SQVTM and CDR2 ANQGSEA. The DNA for the CDR3 is TGCAGCGTTTTGGGGGCAGGAGATACGCAGTATTTT. This translates into CSVLGAGDTQYF.

The V call is TRBV20-1, the J call TRBJ2-7, with TRBD2 matching over 7 bases. The ends lost 4 bases at V and 0 bases at J; junction bases unmatched: 3. Germline V lookup: CDR1 DFQATT, CDR2 SNEGSKA (reference sequence). This CDR3 contains 13 residues. CDR3 amino acids: CSATAGFSYEQYF. The CDR3 bases are TGCAGTGCTACAGCGGGATTCTCCTACGAGCAGTACTTC.

This clonotype was picked up many times. The V and J genes are TRBV4-1 and TRBJ2-3; TRBD1 matches 7 bases. The CDR3 loop spans 14 amino acids. Germline loops: CDR1 MGHRA, CDR2 YSYEKL. Trimming at V came to 9 bases and at J to 6 bases, leaving 12 bases not matched to a gene. CDR3 in amino acids: CARAWTGVRDTQYF. Here the CDR3 DNA reads TGCGCCAGGGCTTGGACAGGCGTCCGCGATACGCAGTATTTT.